Listed here are 30 T cell receptor beta chains from one sample, sequenced in a study of cytomegalovirus exposure and HLA in healthy donors (dated by TCRdb to about 2017). Libraries were constructed by the immunoSEQ multiplex PCR assay. For the multiplex PCR, a mixture combining 60 forward primers for TCR Vbeta segments and 13 reverse primers for TCR Jbeta segments was used. TCRdb provides this immuneACCESS table in a form limited to in-frame rearrangements. Some clones are lacking; in checked studies, under half of them reflect an unresolved V gene, and why the rest are absent is not known. Across this sample there are 150,000 to 160,000 clones, with 70% to 80% seen only once. Jointly, the top ten make up about 2.1% of the sample. Material for sequencing was PBMCs. All receptors derive from a man aged 25 to 40 in good health and CMV-seronegative.

The chain uses TRBV28 and TRBJ2-3, with D maybe TRBD1 (6 bases). This CDR3 comprises 15 residues. V was pared by 2 bases and J by 5 bases, with 14 bases between. Germline CDR1 reads MDHEN; CDR2 reads SYDVKM. DNA of the CDR3: TGTGCCAGCAGTTTAGGGACACGCCGAGGAGATACGCAGTATTTT. Protein sequence: CASSLGTRRGDTQYF.

The genes are TRBV27 and TRBJ2-7; D may be TRBD1 (5 bases). Trimming stripped 3 bases from V and 3 bases from J, with 12 bases between. CDR3 length: 14 residues. In germline, CDR1 is MNHEY, CDR2 SMNVEV (reference sequence). CDR3 DNA sequence: TGTGCCAGCAGTTTTTCGGGCAGGGACTACGAGCAGTACTTC. Translating it yields CASSFSGRDYEQYF.

The chain combines TRBV27 with TRBJ2-3; 10 nucleotides align to TRBD2. Looked up from germline, CDR1 is MNHEY and CDR2 is SMNVEV (reference sequence). The length of the CDR3 is 16 residues. Trimming at V came to 4 bases and at J to 5 bases, leaving 9 bases not matched to a gene. The CDR3 protein is CASSSPERGGRDTQYF. The CDR3 region has the DNA TGTGCCAGCAGTTCCCCCGAGCGGGGGGGCAGAGATACGCAGTATTTT.

The chain is built from TRBV9 and TRBJ2-3; TRBD2 matches at 11 bases. Germline CDR1 and CDR2: SGDLS and YYNGEE. The ends lost 3 bases at V and 0 bases at J; junction bases unmatched: 3. The CDR3 totals 16 residues. In nucleotides, the CDR3 is TGTGCCAGCAGCGCCAGACTAGCGGGGAGCACAGATACGCAGTATTTT. Translated: CASSARLAGSTDTQYF.

The V and J genes are TRBV9 and TRBJ1-1, with 7 positions matching TRBD1. J was trimmed by 2 bases and V by 4 bases; bases with no gene match: 8. Germline V gives CDR1 SGDLS, CDR2 YYNGEE. CDR3 length: 15 residues. The CDR3 DNA sequence: TGTGCCAGCAGCCCCCAAGGGGGCACAAACACTGAAGCTTTCTTT. Amino acids: CASSPQGGTNTEAFF.

The chain uses TRBV7-9 and TRBJ2-3; 7 bases match TRBD1. Germline V gives CDR1 SEHNR, CDR2 FQNEAQ (reference sequence). The CDR3 covers 14 residues. With 5 bases clipped from V and 4 bases from J, the junction kept 6 bases outside the gene matches. CDR3 DNA sequence: TGTGCCAGCAGCGTGACAGGGCAAGCAGATACGCAGTATTTT. Amino acid sequence: CASSVTGQADTQYF.

The chain joins TRBV10-3 to TRBJ1-1; D remains ambiguous. The CDR3 totals 12 residues. Germline V gene lookup returns CDR1 ENHRY and CDR2 SYGVKD. Trimming took off 4 bases at V and 4 bases at J, with 7 bases between the two ends. The CDR3 nucleotides are TGTGCCATCAGTGCCCTCGGCACTGAAGCTTTCTTT. As protein: CAISALGTEAFF.

CDR3 residues: CAFNGTGSYNSPLHF. The CDR3 DNA reads as TGTGCCTTTAATGGTACAGGCTCCTATAATTCACCCCTCCACTTT. The chain combines TRBV19 with TRBJ1-6; TRBD1 is a possible D gene (5 bases). V was shortened by 11 bases and J by 0 bases, with 14 bases between the two germline ends. Germline V lookup: CDR1 LNHDA, CDR2 SQIVND (reference sequence). CDR3 size: 15 residues. Combining the CDR3 with reference TRBV19 and TRBJ1-6 gives the whole variable domain DGGITQSPKYLFRKEGQNVTLSCEQNLNHDAMYWYRQDPGQGLRLIYYSQIVNDFQKGDIAEGYSVSREKKESFPLTVTSAQKNPTAFYLCAFNGTGSYNSPLHFGNGTRLTVT.

This rearrangement joins TRBV6-1 to TRBJ2-3; 8 nucleotides align to TRBD2. This CDR3 is built from 14 residues. V was pared by 7 bases and J by 5 bases, with 8 bases of the junction left unmatched. Germline CDR1 and CDR2: MNHNS and SASEGT. CDR3 sequence reads: CASTLAGGRDTQYF. Written as DNA, the CDR3 is TGTGCCAGCACTCTCGCGGGGGGCCGAGATACGCAGTATTTT.

This clone showed up just a few times. This chain uses TRBV5-1 with TRBJ1-6, with D possibly TRBD1 on 6 matching bases. The CDR3 sequence is 12 residues long. CDR1 and CDR2 from the germline V gene are SGHRS and YFSETQ. Deletions cut 4 bases from V and 13 bases from J, with 12 bases between. The CDR3 region has the DNA TGCGCCAGCAGCCTACAGGGTGCGCCCCTCCACTTT. Residues: CASSLQGAPLHF. Full variable domain (rest looked up from reference TRBV5-1 and TRBJ1-6): KAGVTQTPRYLIKTRGQQVTLSCSPISGHRSVSWYQQTPGQGLQFLFEYFSETQRNKGNFPGRFSGRQFSNSRSEMNVSTLELGDSALYLCASSLQGAPLHFGNGTRLTVT.

The CDR3 spells CASRGLAGKTQYF. In nucleotides, the CDR3 is TGTGCCAGCCGAGGCCTAGCGGGGAAAACGCAGTATTTT. The J gene is TRBJ2-3, the V gene TRBV27; 9 bases line up with TRBD2. Per the germline V gene, CDR1 is MNHEY and CDR2 is SMNVEV (reference sequence). The V and J ends lost 8 bases and 9 bases, in that order; junction bases with no gene match: 9. This CDR3 is built from 13 residues.

CDR3 sequence: CASSSGQANYGYTF. The CDR3 DNA follows: TGTGCCAGCAGCTCCGGACAAGCTAACTATGGCTACACCTTC. The chain has TRBV28 and TRBJ1-2, with D perhaps matching TRBD1 (5 bases). CDR1 and CDR2 (germline): MDHEN, SYDVKM. The CDR3 is made up of 14 amino acids. V was clipped by 6 bases and J by 0 bases, with 11 bases between them.

The chain uses TRBV9 and TRBJ2-7; 7 bases are a match to TRBD1. CDR1 is SGDLS and CDR2 is YYNGEE in the germline V gene. With 4 bases clipped from V and 1 base from J, the junction kept 8 bases outside the gene matches. This CDR3 contains 15 residues. The CDR3 protein is CASSPSGTESYEQYF. The CDR3 DNA is TGTGCCAGCAGCCCCTCTGGGACAGAGTCCTACGAGCAGTACTTC.

The J gene is TRBJ1-6, the V gene TRBV21-1. TRBV21-1 is deemed a pseudogene. CDR3 size: 16 residues. The CDR3 region has the DNA TGTGCCAGCAGCAAACGTGGGAGCTCCTATAATTCACCCCTCCACTTT. Translating it yields CASSKRGSSYNSPLHF.

This clone has a handful of counts. V gene TRBV29-1 combines with J gene TRBJ2-3; 9 positions agree with TRBD1. CDR1 and CDR2 from the germline V gene are SQVTM and ANQGSEA. The V gene end was trimmed by 5 bases and the J gene end by 1 base; junction bases not matched to a gene: 4. This CDR3 has 14 residues. Here the CDR3 reads CSVQDRGRTDTQYF. CDR3 bases: TGCAGCGTTCAGGACAGGGGCCGCACAGATACGCAGTATTTT.

The chain carries TRBV9 and TRBJ2-1, with 12 bases aligning to TRBD2. This CDR3 contains 15 residues. Looked up from germline, CDR1 is SGDLS and CDR2 is YYNGEE. Unmatched junction bases numbered 4, after V lost 4 bases and J lost 5 bases. CDR3 sequence reads: CASSQTSGGNNEQFF. Written as DNA, the CDR3 is TGTGCCAGCAGCCAGACTAGCGGGGGAAACAATGAGCAGTTCTTC. The entire variable domain, with the rest obtained from reference TRBV9 and TRBJ2-1, is as follows: DSGVTQTPKHLITATGQRVTLRCSPRSGDLSVYWYQQSLDQGLQFLIQYYNGEERAKGNILERFSAQQFPDLHSELNLSSLELGDSALYFCASSQTSGGNNEQFFGPGTRLTVL.

The chain joins TRBV15 to TRBJ2-3, with D possibly matching TRBD1 (5 bases). CDR3 size: 16 residues. V was cut by 1 base and J by 2 bases, with 13 bases left in between. CDR1 is LNHNV, CDR2 YYDKDF, per germline (reference sequence). CDR3 amino acids: CATSRADIPSTDTQYF. The DNA of the CDR3 is TGTGCCACCAGCAGAGCGGACATCCCGTCCACAGATACGCAGTATTTT.

CDR3 in DNA: TGTGCCAGCAGCTACGGGACAGGGGTTTCCTACGAGCAGTACTTC. It codes for CASSYGTGVSYEQYF. The chain has TRBV5-6 and TRBJ2-7; 10 bases align to TRBD1. Germline V gene sequence: CDR1 SGHDT, CDR2 YYEEEE. The CDR3 runs 15 residues. The V segment lost 3 bases and the J segment 1 base; nucleotides outside the gene matches: 4.

The chain is built from TRBV10-3 and TRBJ2-5; D is unclear. The CDR3 contains 11 residues. Trimming pared 6 bases from V and 9 bases from J, leaving 11 bases between. Germline V gene lookup returns CDR1 ENHRY and CDR2 SYGVKD. The CDR3 reads CAIRTPAAQYF. The CDR3 nucleotides are TGTGCCATCAGGACCCCCGCGGCCCAGTACTTC.

The genes are TRBV7-2 and TRBJ2-3, with TRBD2 identical over 8 bases. Germline V lookup: CDR1 SGHTA, CDR2 FQGNSA. This CDR3 is 16 amino acids long. Trimming at V came to 5 bases and at J to 3 bases, leaving 10 bases not matched to a gene. The CDR3 reads CASSVQRGLLTDTQYF. The CDR3 DNA follows: TGTGCCAGCAGCGTCCAGCGGGGGCTTTTAACAGATACGCAGTATTTT.

V usage is TRBV2 and J usage is TRBJ2-1, with 7 bases identical to TRBD1. J was trimmed by 4 bases and V by 4 bases; bases with no gene match: 4. The length of the CDR3 is 14 residues. Germline CDR1 SNHLY, CDR2 FYNNEI. The CDR3 nucleotides are TGTGCCAGCAGTGGGGACAGTCTGTACAATGAGCAGTTCTTC. As protein: CASSGDSLYNEQFF.

This clone was detected a few times. J is TRBJ2-7 and V is TRBV7-8; 8 nucleotides agree with TRBD2. V gave up 0 bases and J gave up 3 bases; unmatched junction bases: 7. The CDR3 contains 16 residues. Germline-derived CDR1 and CDR2 are SGHVS and FQNEAQ. The CDR3 DNA reads TGTGCCAGCAGCTTAGCCATCGGGAGGGGGGGCTACGAGCAGTACTTC. It yields the protein CASSLAIGRGGYEQYF.

This clone was detected only a few times. This rearrangement joins TRBV28 to TRBJ1-4, with D uncertain. CDR1 is MDHEN and CDR2 is SYDVKM in the germline V gene. CDR3 size: 13 residues. The ends were cut back, 5 bases at V and 4 bases at J, with 8 bases in the middle. For the CDR3, the DNA is TGTGCCAGCAGTCACGATAGTAATGAAAAACTGTTTTTT. The encoded protein is CASSHDSNEKLFF. Full variable domain (rest looked up from reference TRBV28 and TRBJ1-4): DVKVTQSSRYLVKRTGEKVFLECVQDMDHENMFWYRQDPGLGLRLIYFSYDVKMKEKGDIPEGYSVSREKKERFSLILESASTNQTSMYLCASSHDSNEKLFFGSGTQLSVL.

This clone was seen more than once but under ten times. Other DNA sequences in this sample translate to the same CDR3. This chain links TRBV27 with TRBJ1-2; 8 nucleotides align to TRBD1. CDR1 is MNHEY, CDR2 SMNVEV, per germline (reference sequence). V was pared by 5 bases and J by 4 bases, with 3 bases of the junction left unmatched. This CDR3 contains 13 residues. CDR3 loop: CASSQGAGYGYTF. The CDR3 bases are TGTGCCAGCAGTCAGGGGGCGGGCTATGGCTACACCTTC.

The chain couples TRBV20-1 to TRBJ2-7; no clear D gene. CDR3 length equals 11 residues. Trimming left V 1 base short and J 5 bases short, with 6 bases between. Germline-derived CDR1 and CDR2 are DFQATT and SNEGSKA (reference sequence). This chain's CDR3 is CSARGENEQYF. The CDR3 DNA reads TGCAGTGCTAGAGGAGAGAACGAGCAGTACTTC.

The V gene is TRBV29-1, the J gene TRBJ1-1; D possibly corresponds to TRBD1 (5 bases). There are 15 residues in the CDR3. Germline V lookup: CDR1 SQVTM, CDR2 ANQGSEA. V was shortened by 2 bases and J by 6 bases, with 19 bases between the two germline ends. The CDR3 nucleotides read TGCAGCGTTGAAAGTTTCTGGCAGGGTAACGCTGAAGCTTTCTTT. Translating it yields CSVESFWQGNAEAFF.

This sequence joins TRBV7-9 and TRBJ1-1; no clear D gene. Germline CDR1 SEHNR, CDR2 FQNEAQ (reference sequence). With 7 bases removed from V and 6 bases from J, the gap between germline ends came to 15 bases. This CDR3 has 13 amino acids. In nucleotides, the CDR3 is TGTGCCAGCATGGGAGGTGTGAGGCCTGAAGCTTTCTTT. Translating gives CASMGGVRPEAFF.

A few counts support this clone. The chain carries TRBV27 and TRBJ1-6; 8 nucleotides agree with TRBD1. The germline V gene encodes CDR1 MNHEY and CDR2 SMNVEV (reference sequence). Trimming cost V 5 bases and J 8 bases; bases outside gene matches: 11. The CDR3 extends over 16 amino acids. CDR3 sequence reads: CASSTGQGVGDSPLHF. CDR3 nucleotides: TGTGCCAGCAGTACCGGACAGGGAGTGGGGGATTCACCCCTCCACTTT.

This clone was detected once. The chain carries TRBV15 and TRBJ2-1; TRBD1 aligns across 7 bases. The V segment lost 5 bases and the J segment 0 bases; nucleotides outside the gene matches: 7. The CDR3 totals 16 residues. Per germline, CDR1 LNHNV and CDR2 YYDKDF (reference sequence). CDR3 nucleotide sequence: TGTGCCACCAGCGGACCGGGACAGAGCTCCTACAATGAGCAGTTCTTC. Translated: CATSGPGQSSYNEQFF.

V and J are TRBV7-9 and TRBJ1-3; TRBD1 is a possible D gene (6 bases). V lost 1 base to trimming and J lost 8 bases, with 12 bases between them. This CDR3 has 14 amino acids. Germline V lookup: CDR1 SEHNR, CDR2 FQNEAQ (reference sequence). The CDR3 spells CASSLGGGLDTIYF. The CDR3 coding sequence is TGTGCCAGCAGCTTAGGGGGGGGCTTGGACACCATATATTTT.